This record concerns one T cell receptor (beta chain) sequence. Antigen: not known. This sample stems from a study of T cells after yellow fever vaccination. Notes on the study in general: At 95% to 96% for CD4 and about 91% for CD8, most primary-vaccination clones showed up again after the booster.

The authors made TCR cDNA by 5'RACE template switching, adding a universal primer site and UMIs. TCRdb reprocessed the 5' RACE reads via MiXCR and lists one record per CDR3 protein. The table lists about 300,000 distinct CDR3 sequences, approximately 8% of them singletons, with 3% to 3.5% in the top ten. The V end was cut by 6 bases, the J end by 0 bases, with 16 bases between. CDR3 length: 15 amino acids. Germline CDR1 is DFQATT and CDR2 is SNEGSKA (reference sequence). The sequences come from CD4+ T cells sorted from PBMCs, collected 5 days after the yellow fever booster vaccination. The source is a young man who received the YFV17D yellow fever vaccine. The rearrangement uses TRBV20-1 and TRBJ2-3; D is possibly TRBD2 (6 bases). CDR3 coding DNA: TGCAGTGCCATTCGCGGGACCGCTAGCACAGATACGCAGTATTTT. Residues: CSAIRGTASTDTQYF.